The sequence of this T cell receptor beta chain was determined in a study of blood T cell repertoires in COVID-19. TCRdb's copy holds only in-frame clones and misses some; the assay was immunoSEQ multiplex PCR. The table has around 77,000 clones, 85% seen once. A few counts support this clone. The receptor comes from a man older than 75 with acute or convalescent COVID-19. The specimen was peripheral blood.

The CDR3 DNA reads TGCGCCAGCAGCCAAGGTAACACCCCTGGCACAGATACGCAGTATTTT. It codes for CASSQGNTPGTDTQYF. This sequence joins TRBV4-1 and TRBJ2-3; no clear D. The length of the CDR3 is 16 residues. Trimming left V 1 base short and J 1 base short, with 12 bases between. Germline assignment: CDR1 MGHRA and CDR2 YSYEKL.